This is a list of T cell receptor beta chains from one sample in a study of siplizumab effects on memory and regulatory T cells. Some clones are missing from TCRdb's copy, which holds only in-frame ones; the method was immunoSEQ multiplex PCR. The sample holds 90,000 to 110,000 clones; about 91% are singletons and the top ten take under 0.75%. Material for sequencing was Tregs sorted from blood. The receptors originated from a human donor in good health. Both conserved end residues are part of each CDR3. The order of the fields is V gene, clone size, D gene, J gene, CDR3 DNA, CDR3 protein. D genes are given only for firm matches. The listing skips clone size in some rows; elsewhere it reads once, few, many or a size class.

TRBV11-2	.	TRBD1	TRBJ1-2	TGTGCCAGCAGCTCTACAGGGGTTGGCTACACCTTC	CASSSTGVGYTF
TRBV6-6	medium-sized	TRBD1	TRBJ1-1	TGTGCCAGCAGTTACACGACAGGGAGGAACACTGAAGCTTTCTTT	CASSYTTGRNTEAFF
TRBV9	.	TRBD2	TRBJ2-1	TGTGCCAGCAGCGTAGACGGGGGCCTAGCGGGAGGCGAGGGGTTCTTC	CASSVDGGLAGGEGFF
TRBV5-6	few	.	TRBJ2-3	TGTGCCAGCAGCCGTACAGATACGCAGTATTTT	CASSRTDTQYF
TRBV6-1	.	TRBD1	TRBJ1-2	TGTGCCAGCAGTGAAGACAGGGGCCGACAAAGAGGCTACACCTTC	CASSEDRGRQRGYTF
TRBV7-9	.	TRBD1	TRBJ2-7	TGTGCCAGCAGCCCCCAGGGACAGATGTACTTC	CASSPQGQMYF
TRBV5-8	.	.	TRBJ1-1	TGTGCCAGCAGCACAAGGGACGGATACACTGAAGCTTTCTTT	CASSTRDGYTEAFF
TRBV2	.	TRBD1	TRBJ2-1	TGTGCCAGCAGTGAAGACGACAGGGGGAACAATGAGCAGTTCTTC	CASSEDDRGNNEQFF
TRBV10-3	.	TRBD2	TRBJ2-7	TGTGCCATCAGCCCCGGGACTAGCGGGAGGGCCGACGAGCAGTACTTC	CAISPGTSGRADEQYF
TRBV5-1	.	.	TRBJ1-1	TGCGCCAGCAGCTCCCTGGTGGGGACCGTCCCTGAAGCTTTCTTT	CASSSLVGTVPEAFF
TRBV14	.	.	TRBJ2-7	TGTGCCAGCAGCCAAGACAGCGCAAAATACTTC	CASSQDSAKYF
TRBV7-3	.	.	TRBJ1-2	TGTGCCAGCAGGAAACAGGGTTTGTATGGCTACACCTTC	CASRKQGLYGYTF
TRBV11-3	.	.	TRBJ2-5	TGTGCCAGCAGCTCTGGGGGAAAACCTCAAGAGACCCAGTACTTC	CASSSGGKPQETQYF
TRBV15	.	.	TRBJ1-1	TGTGCCACCAGCAGAGGTGGCAGACGAAGTGACACTGAAGCTTTCTTT	CATSRGGRRSDTEAFF
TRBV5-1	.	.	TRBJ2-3	TGCGCCAGCAGCCGATGGGGACTTACTAGCACAGATACGCAGTATTTT	CASSRWGLTSTDTQYF
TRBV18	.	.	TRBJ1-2	TGTGCCAGCTCACCCCAGGGGTATGGCTACACCTTC	CASSPQGYGYTF
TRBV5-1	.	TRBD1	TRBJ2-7	TGCGCCAGCAGCCCGACAGGGGGGATTCTCTACGAGCAGTACTTC	CASSPTGGILYEQYF
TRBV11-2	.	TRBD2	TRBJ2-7	TGTGCCAGCAGCTTTAGCTGGGGCCTAGCGGGTCCCTCCTACGAGCAGTACTTC	CASSFSWGLAGPSYEQYF
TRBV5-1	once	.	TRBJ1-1	TGCGCCAGCAGCTTGGTCGGGTCGAACACTGAAGCTTTCTTT	CASSLVGSNTEAFF
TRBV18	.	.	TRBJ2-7	TGTGCCAGCTCACCGGTACAGGGAGTCGGATACGAGCAGTACTTC	CASSPVQGVGYEQYF
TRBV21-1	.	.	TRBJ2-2	TGTGCCAGCAGCAAATGTGCAATCCGAAACACCGGGGAGCTGTTTTTT	CASSKCAIRNTGELFF
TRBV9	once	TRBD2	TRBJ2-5	TGTGCCAGCAGCGCCGGGACTAGCGGGATCCAAGAGACCCAGTACTTC	CASSAGTSGIQETQYF
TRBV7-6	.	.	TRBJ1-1	TGTGCCAGCAGCTTATCAATTAGGGGGAACACTGAAGCTTTCTTT	CASSLSIRGNTEAFF
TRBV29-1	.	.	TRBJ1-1	TGCAGCGTTGAAAAGGCTCCCGGTTTTGAAGCTTTCTTT	CSVEKAPGFEAFF